The 19 T cell receptor beta chains listed next were all sequenced from one sample in a study of OX40 agonist ivuxolimab in advanced cancers. Sequencing was performed with immunoSEQ multiplex PCR; in TCRdb, only in-frame clones are kept and a portion is missing. Of about 50,000 clones in the sample, nearly 80% are singletons; the top ten hold under 4%. Sequenced here: CD4+ or CD8+ T cells sorted from blood, sampled in a trial of the OX40 agonist ivuxolimab. These TCRs come from an adult with an advanced solid tumor such as melanoma, head and neck, liver or kidney cancer.

The CDR3 loop is CASQPQGLLNTEAFF. In DNA, the CDR3 is TGTGCCAGCCAACCACAGGGCTTACTGAACACTGAAGCTTTCTTT. The V gene is TRBV28, the J gene TRBJ1-1, with a possible D match to TRBD1 (6 bases). Trimming took 8 bases from V and 0 from J, leaving 16 bases between them. Looked up from germline, CDR1 is MDHEN and CDR2 is SYDVKM. The CDR3 spans 15 residues.

V is TRBV9 and J is TRBJ2-7; D possibly corresponds to TRBD1 (6 bases). CDR1 is SGDLS and CDR2 is YYNGEE in the germline V gene. The CDR3 is 15 amino acids. V gave up 0 bases and J gave up 4 bases, with 14 bases separating them. This chain's CDR3 is CASSVDPGVSYEQYF. The CDR3 DNA follows: TGTGCCAGCAGCGTAGACCCAGGGGTATCATACGAGCAGTACTTC.

This chain uses TRBV7-9 with TRBJ2-5; 14 bases fit TRBD2. The CDR3 sequence is 16 residues long. J lost 1 base, V lost 5 bases, and 3 bases had no gene match. Germline CDR1 is SEHNR and CDR2 is FQNEAQ (reference sequence). This chain's CDR3 is CASSRGLAGVQETQYF. The CDR3 DNA reads TGTGCCAGCAGCCGGGGACTAGCGGGAGTCCAAGAGACCCAGTACTTC.

The chain uses TRBV4-3 and TRBJ2-7; maybe TRBD2 (5 bases). Germline V CDR1 and CDR2: LGHNA, YSLEER. The V and J ends lost 4 bases and 4 bases respectively, with 17 bases between them. CDR3 length: 15 residues. The CDR3 nucleotides are TGCGCCAGCAGCCTATCCCCGGGGAGTAAGTACGAGCAGTACTTC. This translates into CASSLSPGSKYEQYF.

The chain joins TRBV11-2 to TRBJ2-5; D is uncertain. The V end was cut by 5 bases, the J end by 7 bases, with 14 bases between. The germline CDR1 and CDR2 sequences are SGHAT and FQNNGV. The CDR3 runs 13 residues. The CDR3 is CASSRGPLWTQYF. The CDR3 nucleotides are TGTGCCAGCAGCCGTGGGCCGTTATGGACCCAGTACTTC.

The V gene is TRBV14, the J gene TRBJ2-7; 8 bases fit TRBD2. The CDR3 extends over 15 amino acids. Losses at the gene ends were 4 bases for V and 4 bases for J; bases not matched to a gene: 9. Germline V CDR1 and CDR2: SGHDN, FVKESK. CDR3 DNA sequence: TGTGCCAGCAGCCTGGGACTAGGCGGGAGGTACGAGCAGTACTTC. It yields the protein CASSLGLGGRYEQYF.

The rearrangement uses TRBV30 and TRBJ1-5, with 7 nucleotides matching TRBD1. J gave up 1 base and V 3 bases, and 3 bases lay outside the gene matches. Germline V CDR1 and CDR2: GTSNPN, SVGIG (reference sequence). The CDR3 length is 14 residues. The CDR3 DNA reads as TGTGCCTGGAGGGCGACAGGGAGCAATCAGCCCCAGCATTTT. Amino acids: CAWRATGSNQPQHF.

The gene calls are TRBV19 and TRBJ2-3; D call uncertain. The germline gives CDR1 LNHDA, CDR2 SQIVND (reference sequence). The CDR3 extends over 15 amino acids. The V and J ends lost 4 bases and 2 bases respectively, with 13 bases between them. DNA for the CDR3: TGTGCCAGTAGTAATGGTCAGTATTACACAGATACGCAGTATTTT. It yields the protein CASSNGQYYTDTQYF.

The chain has TRBV10-3 and TRBJ1-1; no definite D call. V shed 2 bases and J shed 0 bases, with 10 bases lying between them. Germline CDR1 is ENHRY and CDR2 is SYGVKD. This CDR3 is 15 amino acids long. The CDR3 spells CAISEGKIMNTEAFF. The CDR3 DNA reads TGTGCCATCAGTGAGGGGAAGATTATGAACACTGAAGCTTTCTTT.

The chain recombines TRBV6-1 with TRBJ1-2; 7 bases map to TRBD1. In germline, CDR1 is MNHNS, CDR2 SASEGT. Trimming cost V 8 bases and J 3 bases; bases outside gene matches: 6. This CDR3 comprises 13 residues. CDR3 amino acids: CASLPGTDYGYTF. CDR3 nucleotide sequence: TGTGCCAGCCTACCCGGGACAGACTATGGCTACACCTTC.

CDR3 residues: CASTPRGSGNTIYF. CDR3 sequence (DNA): TGCGCCAGCACCCCCCGGGGGTCTGGAAACACCATATATTTT. The V and J genes are TRBV4-3 and TRBJ1-3; D is perhaps TRBD1 (5 bases). The CDR3 contains 14 residues. V lost 7 bases to trimming and J lost 1 base, with 11 bases between them. Germline loops: CDR1 LGHNA, CDR2 YSLEER.

This rearrangement joins TRBV21-1 to TRBJ2-4. TRBV21-1 is assigned pseudogene status. This CDR3 has 17 amino acids. For the CDR3, the DNA is TGTGCCAGCAGCTCAGTTATAGCTACAGCAAGAAAAAACATTCAGTACTTC. It encodes CASSSVIATARKNIQYF.

This clone was counted a few times. The chain combines TRBV5-1 with TRBJ2-1, with TRBD2 matching over 13 bases. The germline V gene has CDR1 SGHRS and CDR2 YFSETQ. The J segment lost 0 bases and the V segment lost 4 bases, leaving 22 bases of the junction unmatched. The CDR3 sequence is 23 residues long. The CDR3 DNA reads TGCGCCAGCAGCCCGCCGGGACTAGCGGGGACCAATCGAGAGATTACCTCCTACAATGAGCAGTTCTTC. Amino acid sequence: CASSPPGLAGTNREITSYNEQFF.

The chain is built from TRBV5-6 and TRBJ1-2; no reliable D call. The V end lost 5 bases, the J end lost 4 bases, and 12 bases lay between the germline ends. In germline, CDR1 is SGHDT, CDR2 YYEEEE. This CDR3 is built from 13 residues. The CDR3 here is CASSSGWGYGYTF. CDR3 DNA sequence: TGTGCCAGCAGTTCGGGCTGGGGCTATGGCTACACCTTC.

V is TRBV7-3 and J is TRBJ1-1, with D maybe TRBD1 (6 bases). The CDR3 runs 15 residues. CDR1 SGHTA and CDR2 FQGTGA come from the germline V gene. Trimming shortened V by 2 bases and J by 3 bases, and 13 bases separated the two germline ends. This chain's CDR3 is CASSLSPNRDTEAFF. The DNA of the CDR3 is TGTGCCAGCAGCTTATCGCCAAACAGGGACACTGAAGCTTTCTTT.

The chain has TRBV2 and TRBJ2-1, with D possibly matching TRBD1 (6 bases). The CDR3 extends over 17 amino acids. Germline V gene data show CDR1 as SNHLY and CDR2 as FYNNEI. Trimming took 6 bases from V and 0 from J, leaving 18 bases between them. CDR3 amino acids: CASSHDSQGFSYNEQFF. The CDR3, as DNA: TGTGCCAGCAGCCACGACAGCCAGGGGTTCTCCTACAATGAGCAGTTCTTC.

V and J are TRBV6-5 and TRBJ2-1; perhaps D is TRBD1 or TRBD2 (5 bases each). Per germline, CDR1 MNHEY and CDR2 SVGAGI. Trimming took off 2 bases at V and 5 bases at J, with 13 bases between the two ends. The CDR3 contains 15 residues. CDR3 sequence: CASSYEGLTNNEQFF. CDR3 nucleotide sequence: TGTGCCAGCAGTTACGAGGGGTTGACAAACAATGAGCAGTTCTTC.

The chain combines TRBV29-1 with TRBJ2-4, with D perhaps TRBD1 (5 bases). This CDR3 has 11 residues. Trimming left V 4 bases short and J 4 bases short, with 5 bases between. The germline gives CDR1 SQVTM, CDR2 ANQGSEA. The CDR3 nucleotides read TGCAGCGTTGGACAGAAAAACATTCAGTACTTC. It codes for CSVGQKNIQYF.

This chain uses TRBV2 with TRBJ2-7, with TRBD2 matching 12 bases. Germline V gene data show CDR1 as SNHLY and CDR2 as FYNNEI. The CDR3 runs 15 residues. Trimming at V came to 5 bases and at J to 1 base, leaving 3 bases not matched to a gene. The CDR3 DNA reads TGTGCCAGCAGTCCAACTAGCGGGGGGTCCTACGAGCAGTACTTC. It codes for CASSPTSGGSYEQYF. The full variable domain, rest sourced from reference TRBV2 and TRBJ2-7, is EPEVTQTPSHQVTQMGQEVILRCVPISNHLYFYWYRQILGQKVEFLVSFYNNEISEKSEIFDDQFSVERPDGSNFTLKIRSTKLEDSAMYFCASSPTSGGSYEQYFGPGTRLTVT.